This T cell receptor (beta chain) came from a study of T cells in narcolepsy (dated by TCRdb to the late 2010s). Regarding the complete study: Patients with narcolepsy type 1 or type 2 (NT1, NT2) were enrolled in the study together with healthy control donors. The study used TCR Vbeta sequencing to track clonotypes in blood and CSF while looking for autoreactive T cells in narcolepsy patients that target self-antigens of hypocretin neurons (hypocretin, TRIB2).

At the junction V is shortened by 6 bases and J by 3 bases; bases outside the gene matches: 13. In the germline V gene, CDR1 corresponds to KGHSH and CDR2 to LQKENI. Spanning cysteine to phenylalanine, the CDR3 consists of 17 amino acids. The CDR3 DNA has 51 bases and is translated from base 1. What the research found in general, with its limitations: According to the report, autoreactive clonotypes were detected serially in the blood of the same patients and of different patients, but not in healthy controls. Plots that compared CSF and blood CD4+ T cell clonotypes from the same patient highlighted HCRT-specific and TRIB2-specific autoreactive clonotypes. Some blood memory CD4+ repertoires from patients and controls contained no sequences matching autoreactive T cell clones. Patients and controls had similar numbers of sequenced blood memory CD4+ clonotypes, with averages of around 39,000 in patients and some 31,000 in controls.

Memory CD4+ T cells were sorted ex vivo from peripheral blood of narcolepsy patients and healthy controls for TCR Vbeta sequencing. Library preparation employed the immunoSEQ multiplex PCR assay. In TCRdb, the immuneACCESS table is reduced to in-frame sequences with V and J assigned. These tables do not hold every clone; where another copy was compared, an unresolved V gene accounts for under half, and the others remain unexplained. Present in this sample are about 40,000 clones, about 87% of which were seen just once. Jointly, the top ten make up less than 1.5% of the sample. Note on this clone: The antigen this receptor binds is unknown. One base away there is no much larger clone; base qualities are not given.

The chain links TRBV18 with TRBJ2-3; 9 central bases correspond to TRBD1. Sequenced: CD45RA- memory CD4+ T cells from PBMCs. Taken with the paper, the label for cell subset or site translates to: memory T cells sorted ex vivo from peripheral blood. The TCR comes from a human donor with narcolepsy. The base sequence is TGTGCCAGCTCCCCGGCAACTTCCGGGACAGGGACAGATACGCAGTATTTT. Translated, it gives CASSPATSGTGTDTQYF.